These 14 T cell receptor beta chains came from one sample sequenced in a study of immune evolution from preneoplasia to lung adenocarcinoma. TCRdb keeps only in-frame clones here, not all; method: immunoSEQ multiplex PCR. Among around 2,400 clones listed, under 90% were seen once. Material: FFPE adjacent normal lung tissue. Source of these receptors: an elderly person with lung adenocarcinoma.

This clone was observed once. The chain combines TRBV6-5 with TRBJ2-2; tentatively, D is TRBD2 (6 bases). The CDR3 is 13 residues long. V was clipped by 5 bases and J by 4 bases, with 8 bases between them. CDR1 is MNHEY, CDR2 SVGAGI, per germline. DNA of the CDR3: TGTGCCAGCAGTGCGCGGGGCACCGGGGAGCTGTTTTTT. This translates into CASSARGTGELFF.

The chain carries TRBV5-1 and TRBJ1-1; possible D gene TRBD1, 5 bases. The CDR3 runs 14 residues. With 2 bases removed from V and 0 bases from J, the gap between germline ends came to 8 bases. CDR1 SGHRS and CDR2 YFSETQ come from the germline V gene. The CDR3 bases are TGCGCCAGCAGCTTTGGGACTTTGAACACTGAAGCTTTCTTT. It codes for CASSFGTLNTEAFF.

The chain carries TRBV5-1 and TRBJ2-7, with D unresolved. Germline loops: CDR1 SGHRS, CDR2 YFSETQ. This CDR3 spans 12 amino acids. Trimming took 0 bases from V and 5 from J, leaving 6 bases between them. The CDR3 sequence: CASSLAFHEQYF. Written as DNA, the CDR3 is TGCGCCAGCAGCTTGGCGTTCCACGAGCAGTACTTC.

The gene calls are TRBV27 and TRBJ1-2; TRBD1 is a possible D gene (6 bases). V was trimmed by 0 bases and J by 7 bases, leaving 15 bases between them. Germline V gives CDR1 MNHEY, CDR2 SMNVEV (reference sequence). The CDR3 is 15 residues long. The CDR3 is CASSLSAGVFGGYTF. The CDR3 DNA is TGTGCCAGCAGTTTATCGGCAGGGGTCTTTGGTGGCTACACCTTC.

V usage is TRBV5-1 and J usage is TRBJ2-2; no firm D call. V lost 4 bases and J 9 bases, leaving 7 bases between the germline ends. The CDR3 totals 11 residues. Per the germline V gene, CDR1 is SGHRS and CDR2 is YFSETQ. CDR3 in DNA: TGCGCCAGCAGCCAAGCCTGGGAGCTGTTTTTT. It yields the protein CASSQAWELFF.

Points on this clone: Distinct nucleotide sequences in the sample also encode this CDR3. The chain recombines TRBV5-1 with TRBJ2-2, with D perhaps assigned TRBD1 or TRBD2 (5 bases each). CDR3 size: 15 residues. The germline V gene has CDR1 SGHRS and CDR2 YFSETQ. V was pared by 5 bases and J by 0 bases, with 11 bases between. As DNA, the CDR3 is TGCGCCAGCAGTCCTGGGACCACGAACACCGGGGAGCTGTTTTTT. Its translation: CASSPGTTNTGELFF.

This clone was observed once. This CDR3 reads CASSREEGADYGYTF. The DNA for the CDR3 is TGCGCCAGCAGCCGTGAGGAGGGGGCGGACTATGGCTACACCTTC. The chain links TRBV4-1 to TRBJ1-2; 7 nucleotides line up with TRBD1. Germline CDR1 reads MGHRA; CDR2 reads YSYEKL. CDR3 length: 15 residues. J was trimmed by 3 bases and V by 4 bases; bases with no gene match: 8.

The chain combines TRBV25-1 with TRBJ2-3; 12 nucleotides agree with TRBD2. Germline V lookup: CDR1 MGHDK, CDR2 SYGVNS. The CDR3 is made up of 16 amino acids. V lost 4 bases to trimming and J lost 5 bases; unmatched junction nucleotides: 7. CDR3 sequence: CASSGASGRAGDTQYF. CDR3 nucleotide sequence: TGTGCCAGCAGTGGAGCTAGCGGGAGGGCGGGAGATACGCAGTATTTT.

The CDR3 reads CASSLDSGRAGEQYF. In nucleotides, the CDR3 is TGCGCCAGCAGCTTGGATAGCGGGAGGGCCGGCGAGCAGTACTTC. This chain joins TRBV5-1 and TRBJ2-7; 11 nucleotides line up with TRBD2. Trimming at V came to 0 bases and at J to 6 bases, leaving 5 bases not matched to a gene. This CDR3 has 15 amino acids. Germline V gives CDR1 SGHRS, CDR2 YFSETQ.

Only a few counts were recorded for this clone. The chain employs TRBV19 and TRBJ1-5, with unresolved D. V dropped 7 bases and J dropped 0 bases, with 13 bases sitting between them. CDR1 is LNHDA and CDR2 is SQIVND in the germline V gene (reference sequence). The CDR3 is 15 amino acids. The CDR3 region has the DNA TGTGCCAGTACCCGAGACACCAATAGCAATCAGCCCCAGCATTTT. Translating gives CASTRDTNSNQPQHF.

This clone has just a few counts. For the CDR3, the DNA is TGTGCCTGGAGTCCCCAGGGGGGTTTTCAGCCCCAGCATTTT. This translates into CAWSPQGGFQPQHF. This chain joins TRBV30 and TRBJ1-5; TRBD1 aligns across 7 bases. Trimming at V came to 2 bases and at J to 6 bases, leaving 7 bases not matched to a gene. The CDR3 has 14 amino acids. Germline values: CDR1 GTSNPN, CDR2 SVGIG (reference sequence). The full variable domain, with the rest looked up from reference TRBV30 and TRBJ1-5, is SQTIHQWPATLVQPVGSPLSLECTVEGTSNPNLYWYRQAAGRGLQLLFYSVGIGQISSEVPQNLSASRPQDRQFILSSKKLLLSDSGFYLCAWSPQGGFQPQHFGDGTRLSIL.

The J gene is TRBJ1-5, the V gene TRBV5-1, with D perhaps TRBD1 (5 bases). The germline gives CDR1 SGHRS, CDR2 YFSETQ. With 4 bases removed from V and 11 bases from J, the gap between germline ends came to 19 bases. The CDR3 has 14 residues. The DNA of the CDR3 is TGCGCCAGCAGCCCAGGGACGGGCCTTACGTCCCAGCATTTT. Protein: CASSPGTGLTSQHF.

This chain uses TRBV6-1 with TRBJ1-5; D perhaps matches TRBD1 (5 bases). Germline loops: CDR1 MNHNS, CDR2 SASEGT. Between the trimmed V and J ends, which lost 6 bases and 8 bases, there was a span of 20 bases. The CDR3 has 15 residues. CDR3 protein: CASRARDAGGEPQHF. The CDR3 nucleotides read TGTGCCAGCAGAGCTCGGGACGCCGGTGGGGAGCCCCAGCATTTT.

The V gene is TRBV7-2, the J gene TRBJ2-3; 7 bases align to TRBD2. This CDR3 spans 15 amino acids. Unmatched junction bases numbered 9, after V lost 5 bases and J lost 4 bases. Germline V gene lookup returns CDR1 SGHTA and CDR2 FQGNSA. CDR3 sequence reads: CASSPRWSGADTQYF. The CDR3 DNA reads TGTGCCAGCAGCCCCCGGTGGAGCGGGGCAGATACGCAGTATTTT.